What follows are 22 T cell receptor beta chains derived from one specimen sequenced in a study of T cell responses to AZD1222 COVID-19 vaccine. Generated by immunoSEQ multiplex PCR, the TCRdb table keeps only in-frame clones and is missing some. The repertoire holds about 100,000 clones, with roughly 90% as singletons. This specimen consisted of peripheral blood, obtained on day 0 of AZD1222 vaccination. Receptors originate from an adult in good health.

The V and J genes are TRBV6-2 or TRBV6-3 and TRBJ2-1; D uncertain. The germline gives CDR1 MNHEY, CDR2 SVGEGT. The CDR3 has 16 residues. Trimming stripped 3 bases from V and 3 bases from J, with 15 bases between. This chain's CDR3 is CASSYSRVAGYNEQFF. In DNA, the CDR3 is TGTGCCAGCAGTTATTCCCGGGTCGCAGGCTACAATGAGCAGTTCTTC.

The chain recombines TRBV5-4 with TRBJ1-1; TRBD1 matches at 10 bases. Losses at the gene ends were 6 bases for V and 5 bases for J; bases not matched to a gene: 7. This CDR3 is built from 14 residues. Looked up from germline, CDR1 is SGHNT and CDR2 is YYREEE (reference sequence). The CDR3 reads CASTRGDRGTEAFF. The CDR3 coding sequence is TGTGCCAGCACCCGGGGGGACAGGGGAACTGAAGCTTTCTTT.

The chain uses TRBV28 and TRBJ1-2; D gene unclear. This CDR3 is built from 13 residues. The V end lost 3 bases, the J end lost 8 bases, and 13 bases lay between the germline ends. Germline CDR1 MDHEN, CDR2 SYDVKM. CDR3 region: CASSLESARGYTF. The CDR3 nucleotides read TGTGCCAGCAGTTTGGAATCTGCGCGCGGCTACACCTTC.

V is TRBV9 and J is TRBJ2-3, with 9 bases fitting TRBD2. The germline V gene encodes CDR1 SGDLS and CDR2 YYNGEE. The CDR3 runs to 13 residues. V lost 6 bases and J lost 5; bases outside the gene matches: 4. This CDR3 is CASKDSGRDTQYF. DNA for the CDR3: TGTGCCAGCAAGGATAGCGGGAGAGATACGCAGTATTTT.

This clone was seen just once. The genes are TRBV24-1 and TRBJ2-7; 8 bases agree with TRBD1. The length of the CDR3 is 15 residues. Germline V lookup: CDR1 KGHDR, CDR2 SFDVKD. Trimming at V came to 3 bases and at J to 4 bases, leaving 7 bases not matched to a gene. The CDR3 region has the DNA TGTGCCACCAGTGATCCCACAGGGGGTATATACGAGCAGTACTTC. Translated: CATSDPTGGIYEQYF.

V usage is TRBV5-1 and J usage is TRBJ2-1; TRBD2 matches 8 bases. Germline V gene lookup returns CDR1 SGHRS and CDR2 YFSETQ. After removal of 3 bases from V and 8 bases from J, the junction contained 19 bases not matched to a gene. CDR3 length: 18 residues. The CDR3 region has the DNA TGCGCCAGCAGCTCGTCGTCGATACGGGAGGGCCCCCGGGATGAGCAGTTCTTC. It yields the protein CASSSSSIREGPRDEQFF. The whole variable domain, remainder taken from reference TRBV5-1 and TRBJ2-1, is KAGVTQTPRYLIKTRGQQVTLSCSPISGHRSVSWYQQTPGQGLQFLFEYFSETQRNKGNFPGRFSGRQFSNSRSEMNVSTLELGDSALYLCASSSSSIREGPRDEQFFGPGTRLTVL.

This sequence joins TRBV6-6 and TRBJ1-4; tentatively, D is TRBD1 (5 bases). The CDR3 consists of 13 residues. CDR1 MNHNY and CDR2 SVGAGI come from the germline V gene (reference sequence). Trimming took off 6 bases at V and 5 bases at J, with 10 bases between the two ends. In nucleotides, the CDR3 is TGTGCCAGCAGACGGGACGGAAATGAAAAACTGTTTTTT. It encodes CASRRDGNEKLFF.

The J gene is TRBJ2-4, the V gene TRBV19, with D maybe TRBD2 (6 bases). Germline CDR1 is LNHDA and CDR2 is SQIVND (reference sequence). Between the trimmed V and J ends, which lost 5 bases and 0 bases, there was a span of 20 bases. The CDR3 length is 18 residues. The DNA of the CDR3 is TGTGCCAGTAGTCCTACGACTAGACAAATATTAGCCAAAAACATTCAGTACTTC. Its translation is CASSPTTRQILAKNIQYF.

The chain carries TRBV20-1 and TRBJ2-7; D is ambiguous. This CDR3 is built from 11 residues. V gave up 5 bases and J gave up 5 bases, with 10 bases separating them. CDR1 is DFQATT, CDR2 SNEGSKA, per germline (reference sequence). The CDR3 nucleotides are TGCAGTGCTGCCTGGTCCCACGAGCAGTACTTC. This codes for CSAAWSHEQYF.

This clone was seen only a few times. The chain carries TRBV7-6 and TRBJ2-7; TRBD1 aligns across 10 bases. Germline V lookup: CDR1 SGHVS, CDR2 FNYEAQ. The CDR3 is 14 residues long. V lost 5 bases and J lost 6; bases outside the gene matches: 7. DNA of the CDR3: TGTGCCAGCAGCCCCGGGACAGGGGATTCCGAGCAGTACTTC. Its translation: CASSPGTGDSEQYF. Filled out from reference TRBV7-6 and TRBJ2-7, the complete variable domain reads GAGVSQSPRYKVTKRGQDVALRCDPISGHVSLYWYRQALGQGPEFLTYFNYEAQQDKSGLPNDRFSAERPEGSISTLTIQRTEQRDSAMYRCASSPGTGDSEQYFGPGTRLTVT.

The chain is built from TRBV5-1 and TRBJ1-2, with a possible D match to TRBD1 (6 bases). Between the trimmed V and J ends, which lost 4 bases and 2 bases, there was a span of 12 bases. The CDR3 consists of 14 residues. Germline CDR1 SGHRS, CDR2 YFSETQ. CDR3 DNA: TGCGCCAGCAGCCTGACCGGACAGAACTATGGCTACACCTTC. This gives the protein CASSLTGQNYGYTF.

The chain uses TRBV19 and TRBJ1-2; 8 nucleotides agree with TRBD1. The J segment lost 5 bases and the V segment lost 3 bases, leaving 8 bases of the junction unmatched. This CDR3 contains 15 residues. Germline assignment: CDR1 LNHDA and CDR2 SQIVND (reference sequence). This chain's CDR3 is CASSMGQVKPYGYTF. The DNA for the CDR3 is TGTGCCAGTAGTATGGGACAGGTAAAACCATATGGCTACACCTTC.

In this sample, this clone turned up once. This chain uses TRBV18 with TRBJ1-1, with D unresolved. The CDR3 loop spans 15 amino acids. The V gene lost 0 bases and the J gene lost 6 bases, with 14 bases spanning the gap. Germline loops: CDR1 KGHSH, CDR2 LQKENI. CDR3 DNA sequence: TGTGCCAGCTCACCACCGTTACCGGGTGGGCCTGAAGCTTTCTTT. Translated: CASSPPLPGGPEAFF.

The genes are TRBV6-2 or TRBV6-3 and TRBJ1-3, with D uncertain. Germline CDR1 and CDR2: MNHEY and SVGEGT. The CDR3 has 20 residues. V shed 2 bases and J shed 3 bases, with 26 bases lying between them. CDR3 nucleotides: TGTGCCAGCAGTTACCTGAGGAGTTTGGGAACAAACCGTAATGGAAACACCATATATTTT. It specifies CASSYLRSLGTNRNGNTIYF.

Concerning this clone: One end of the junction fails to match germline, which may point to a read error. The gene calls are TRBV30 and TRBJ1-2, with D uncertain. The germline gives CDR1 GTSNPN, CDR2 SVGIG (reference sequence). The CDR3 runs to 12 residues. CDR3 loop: CTMDETYYGYTF. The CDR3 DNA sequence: TGCACCATGGACGAAACCTACTATGGCTACACCTTC.

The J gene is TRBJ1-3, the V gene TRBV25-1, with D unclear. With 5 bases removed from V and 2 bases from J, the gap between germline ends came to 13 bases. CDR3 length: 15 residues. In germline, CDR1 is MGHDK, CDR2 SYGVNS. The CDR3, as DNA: TGTGCCAGCAGTCCCCCGGGCGGTACTGGAAACACCATATATTTT. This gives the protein CASSPPGGTGNTIYF.

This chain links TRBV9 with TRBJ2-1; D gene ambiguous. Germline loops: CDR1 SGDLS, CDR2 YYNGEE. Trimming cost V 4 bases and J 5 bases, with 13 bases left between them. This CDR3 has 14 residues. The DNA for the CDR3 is TGTGCCAGCAGCTCCCGACGGTGGGACAATGAGCAGTTCTTC. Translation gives CASSSRRWDNEQFF.

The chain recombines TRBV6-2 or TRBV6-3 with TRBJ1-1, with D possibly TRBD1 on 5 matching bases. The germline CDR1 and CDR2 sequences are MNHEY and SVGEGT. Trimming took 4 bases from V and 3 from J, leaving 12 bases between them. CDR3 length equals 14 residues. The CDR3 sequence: CASSWDGGYTEAFF. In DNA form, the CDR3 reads TGTGCCAGCAGTTGGGACGGAGGGTACACTGAAGCTTTCTTT.

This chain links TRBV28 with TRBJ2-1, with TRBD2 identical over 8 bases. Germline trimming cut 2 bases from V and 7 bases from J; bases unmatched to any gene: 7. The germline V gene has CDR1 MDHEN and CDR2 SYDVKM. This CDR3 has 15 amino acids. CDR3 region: CASSLTGGPPNEQFF. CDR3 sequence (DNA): TGTGCCAGCAGTTTAACGGGAGGGCCGCCGAATGAGCAGTTCTTC.

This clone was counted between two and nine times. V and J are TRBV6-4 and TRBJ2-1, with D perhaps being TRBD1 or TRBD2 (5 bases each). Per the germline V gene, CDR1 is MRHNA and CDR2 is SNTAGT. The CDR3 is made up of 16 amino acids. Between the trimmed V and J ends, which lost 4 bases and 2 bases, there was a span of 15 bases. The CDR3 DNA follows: TGTGCCAGCAGTGTTTTGGGGGATGGAGCCTACAATGAGCAGTTCTTC. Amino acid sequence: CASSVLGDGAYNEQFF.

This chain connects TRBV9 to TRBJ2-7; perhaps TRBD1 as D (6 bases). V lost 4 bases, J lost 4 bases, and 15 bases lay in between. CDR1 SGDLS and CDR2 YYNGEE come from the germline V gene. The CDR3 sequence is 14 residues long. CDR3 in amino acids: CASSMPQGLYEQYF. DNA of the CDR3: TGTGCCAGCAGCATGCCCCAGGGGCTTTACGAGCAGTACTTC. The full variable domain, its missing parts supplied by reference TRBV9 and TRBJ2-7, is DSGVTQTPKHLITATGQRVTLRCSPRSGDLSVYWYQQSLDQGLQFLIQYYNGEERAKGNILERFSAQQFPDLHSELNLSSLELGDSALYFCASSMPQGLYEQYFGPGTRLTVT.

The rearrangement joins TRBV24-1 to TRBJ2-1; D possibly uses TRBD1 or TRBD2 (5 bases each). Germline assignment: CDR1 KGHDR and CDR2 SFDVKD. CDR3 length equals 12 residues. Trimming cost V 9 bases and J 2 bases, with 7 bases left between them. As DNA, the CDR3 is TGTGCCACCGGGGGTCCCTACAATGAGCAGTTCTTC. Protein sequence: CATGGPYNEQFF.